Ten or more counts support the clone carrying this T cell receptor beta chain. V lost 0 bases to trimming and J lost 1 base, with 12 bases between them. The CDR3 extends over 15 amino acids. CDR1 and CDR2 (germline): DFQATT, SNEGSKA (reference sequence). This sample is part of a study of T-cell reconstitution after alpha-beta-depleted transplantation in children. Unique molecular identifiers were used to barcode this TCRbeta library. TCRdb re-called the PCR reads through MiXCR, storing one row per CDR3 protein. The data contain 190,000 or so distinct CDR3 sequences, approximately 6.6% of them singletons.

Sequenced material: PBMCs from the stem cell graft donor, taken from the stem cell graft. This rearrangement joins TRBV20-1 to TRBJ1-1; no clear D gene. This clonotype was obtained from a human donor who donated a stem cell graft to a child with Wiskott-Aldrich syndrome. CDR3 sequence (DNA): TGCAGTGCTAGAGACCGTCCCTATAGGAACACTGAAGCTTTCTTT. It encodes CSARDRPYRNTEAFF.